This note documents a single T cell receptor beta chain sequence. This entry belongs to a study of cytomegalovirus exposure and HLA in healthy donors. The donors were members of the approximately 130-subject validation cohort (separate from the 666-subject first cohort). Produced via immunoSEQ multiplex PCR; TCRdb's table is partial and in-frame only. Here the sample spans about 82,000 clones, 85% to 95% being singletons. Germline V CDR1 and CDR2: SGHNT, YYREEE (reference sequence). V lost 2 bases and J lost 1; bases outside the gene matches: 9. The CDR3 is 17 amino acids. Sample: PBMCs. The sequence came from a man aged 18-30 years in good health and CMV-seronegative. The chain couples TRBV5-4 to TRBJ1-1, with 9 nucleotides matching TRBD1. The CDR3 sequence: CASSFPGGTGKNTEAFF. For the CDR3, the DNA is TGTGCCAGCAGCTTCCCCGGGGGGACAGGGAAGAACACTGAAGCTTTCTTT.